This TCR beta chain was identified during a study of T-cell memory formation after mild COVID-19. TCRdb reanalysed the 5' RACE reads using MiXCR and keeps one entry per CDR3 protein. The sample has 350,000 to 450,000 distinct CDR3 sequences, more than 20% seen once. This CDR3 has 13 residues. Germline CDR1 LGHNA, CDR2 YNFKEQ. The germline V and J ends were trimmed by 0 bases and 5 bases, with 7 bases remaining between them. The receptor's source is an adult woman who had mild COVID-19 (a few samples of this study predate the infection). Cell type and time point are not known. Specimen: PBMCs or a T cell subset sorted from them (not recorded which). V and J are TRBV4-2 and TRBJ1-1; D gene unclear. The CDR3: CASSQEGGTEAFF. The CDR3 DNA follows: TGTGCCAGCAGCCAAGAGGGAGGAACTGAAGCTTTCTTT.